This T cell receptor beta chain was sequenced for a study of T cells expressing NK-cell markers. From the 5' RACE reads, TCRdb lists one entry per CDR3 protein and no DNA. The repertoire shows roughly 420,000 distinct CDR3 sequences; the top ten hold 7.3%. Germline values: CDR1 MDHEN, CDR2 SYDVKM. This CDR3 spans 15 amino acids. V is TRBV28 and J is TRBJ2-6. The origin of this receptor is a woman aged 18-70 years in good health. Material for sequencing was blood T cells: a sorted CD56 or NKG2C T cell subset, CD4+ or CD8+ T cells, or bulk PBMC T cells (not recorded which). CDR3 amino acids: CASSFEHSGANVLTF.